These 19 T cell receptor beta chains were sequenced from one sample in a study of CD8+ T cells in alopecia areata (dated by TCRdb to the late 2010s). In four to six patients from the biomarker study, an additional sort separated CD25+CD127- cells out of the CD4+ cells. The library was prepared using the immunoSEQ multiplex PCR assay. For TCR sequencing, RNA was extracted from every sample and reverse transcribed into cDNA to serve as template. Here the immuneACCESS table is served through TCRdb, limited to in-frame sequences with V and J called. Missing clones are a known gap in these copies; in checked studies unresolved V genes cover under half, and the rest lacks a known reason. The sample table shows around 35,000 clones, and 45% to 70% are seen once. More than 1.5% of the sample rests with the top ten. Sequencing was done on a sample of CD4+ Tregs sorted from blood. The receptors stem from a human donor with alopecia areata.

V gene TRBV9 combines with J gene TRBJ1-3; weak D call: TRBD1 (5 bases). This CDR3 has 15 residues. CDR1 is SGDLS, CDR2 YYNGEE, per germline. The V gene lost 0 bases and the J gene lost 2 bases, with 9 bases spanning the gap. CDR3 sequence: CASSVGGTAGNTIYF. CDR3 DNA sequence: TGTGCCAGCAGCGTAGGAGGGACGGCTGGAAACACCATATATTTT.

V is TRBV5-4 and J is TRBJ2-4, with D possibly being TRBD1 (5 bases). With 2 bases removed from V and 11 bases from J, the gap between germline ends came to 17 bases. This CDR3 region has 14 residues. Germline V CDR1 and CDR2: SGHNT, YYREEE (reference sequence). This chain's CDR3 is CASSFGQPPRVQYF. DNA for the CDR3: TGTGCCAGCAGCTTTGGGCAGCCGCCCAGGGTTCAGTACTTC.

This chain uses TRBV2 with TRBJ2-2; 12 nucleotides line up with TRBD2. The CDR3 runs 15 residues. Per germline, CDR1 SNHLY and CDR2 FYNNEI. V shed 6 bases, J shed 6 bases, and the junction held 5 bases outside the gene matches. The DNA of the CDR3 is TGTGCCAGCAGGGCTAGCGGGAGGGCCGCCGGGGAGCTGTTTTTT. It is translated as CASRASGRAAGELFF.

V and J are TRBV7-8 and TRBJ2-7; no reliable D call. The V end was cut by 2 bases, the J end by 1 base, with 0 bases between. Looked up from germline, CDR1 is SGHVS and CDR2 is FQNEAQ. The CDR3 has 11 amino acids. CDR3: CASSLSYEQYF. The DNA for the CDR3 is TGTGCCAGCAGCTTATCCTACGAGCAGTACTTC.

V is TRBV14 and J is TRBJ2-5; a possible D gene is TRBD1 (5 bases). The CDR3 has 14 residues. The germline V gene encodes CDR1 SGHDN and CDR2 FVKESK. V was trimmed by 5 bases and J by 8 bases, leaving 18 bases between them. In DNA form, the CDR3 reads TGTGCCAGCAGCTTTCTAACGTCAGGACAAACCCAGTACTTC. This translates into CASSFLTSGQTQYF.

This sequence joins TRBV7-2 and TRBJ2-3, with no clear D. CDR1 is SGHTA, CDR2 FQGNSA, per germline. The V and J ends lost 3 bases and 6 bases respectively, with 7 bases between them. This CDR3 region has 12 residues. This CDR3 is CASSLTVDTQYF. CDR3 DNA sequence: TGTGCCAGCAGCTTGACGGTGGATACGCAGTATTTT.

This clone is a singleton in its sample. The chain carries TRBV28 and TRBJ2-1; TRBD1 is a possible D gene (5 bases). The germline CDR1 and CDR2 sequences are MDHEN and SYDVKM. There are 17 residues in the CDR3. Trimming pared 4 bases from V and 0 bases from J, leaving 16 bases between. The CDR3 nucleotides are TGTGCCAGCAGTTCCGTCTCGACCAGGGACTCCTACAATGAGCAGTTCTTC. Translating gives CASSSVSTRDSYNEQFF.

The chain couples TRBV6-5 to TRBJ1-4; D uncertain. Germline V gene sequence: CDR1 MNHEY, CDR2 SVGAGI. This CDR3 is built from 13 residues. V lost 2 bases, J lost 8 bases, and 9 bases lay in between. CDR3 sequence reads: CASSYTTAEKLFF. In nucleotides, the CDR3 is TGTGCCAGCAGTTACACAACAGCCGAAAAACTGTTTTTT.

This chain joins TRBV7-2 and TRBJ2-7; D is unclear. The V and J ends lost 0 bases and 2 bases respectively, with 14 bases between them. Per germline, CDR1 SGHTA and CDR2 FQGNSA. CDR3 length: 16 residues. The CDR3 DNA sequence: TGTGCCAGCAGCTTAGCCAGTCTCACTGTCCCCTACGAGCAGTACTTC. Translated: CASSLASLTVPYEQYF.

The CDR3 region has the DNA TGTGCCAGCAGCGTACCGCTATTGAACACTGAAGCTTTCTTT. As protein: CASSVPLLNTEAFF. V usage is TRBV7-2 and J usage is TRBJ1-1, with D unclear. The CDR3 loop spans 14 amino acids. V lost 5 bases to trimming and J lost 0 bases, with 10 bases between them. Germline V gene sequence: CDR1 SGHTA, CDR2 FQGNSA.

This clone was detected only once. The rearrangement joins TRBV9 to TRBJ2-7; 8 nucleotides agree with TRBD1. Trimming took 3 bases from V and 3 from J; bases not matched to a gene: 8. The CDR3 contains 15 residues. In germline, CDR1 is SGDLS, CDR2 YYNGEE. The CDR3 DNA reads as TGTGCCAGCAGCGCATTAGGACAGGGTGGCTACGAGCAGTACTTC. Amino acids: CASSALGQGGYEQYF.

The CDR3 is CSVSGTGNEAFF. The CDR3 nucleotides are TGCAGCGTCTCCGGGACAGGGAATGAAGCTTTCTTT. J is TRBJ1-1 and V is TRBV29-1; 9 bases map to TRBD1. In germline, CDR1 is SQVTM, CDR2 ANQGSEA. Losses at the gene ends were 6 bases for V and 7 bases for J; bases not matched to a gene: 6. This CDR3 has 12 residues.

This clone showed up just once. The chain joins TRBV20-1 to TRBJ2-1; no reliable D call. This CDR3 contains 11 residues. Germline V gene lookup returns CDR1 DFQATT and CDR2 SNEGSKA (reference sequence). Trimming removed 3 bases at V and 6 bases at J, with 6 bases between. The DNA of the CDR3 is TGCAGTGCTAGGGCCCCCAATGAGCAGTTCTTC. It codes for CSARAPNEQFF.

The chain carries TRBV5-1 and TRBJ1-1; D not resolved. The CDR3 has 14 amino acids. V gave up 5 bases and J gave up 3 bases, with 14 bases separating them. Germline CDR1 is SGHRS and CDR2 is YFSETQ. The CDR3 region has the DNA TGCGCCAGCAGTCGTGTGTCGGGTTACACTGAAGCTTTCTTT. This codes for CASSRVSGYTEAFF.

DNA of the CDR3: TGTGCCAGCAGGCGTACAGGGCGGGGGAGCACTGAAGCTTTCTTT. Its translation is CASRRTGRGSTEAFF. The chain recombines TRBV11-2 with TRBJ1-1; tentatively, D is TRBD1 (6 bases). Trimming shortened V by 6 bases and J by 4 bases, and 18 bases separated the two germline ends. Looked up from germline, CDR1 is SGHAT and CDR2 is FQNNGV. This CDR3 is built from 15 residues.

The chain links TRBV6-6 to TRBJ1-1; D gene ambiguous. Germline V gene data show CDR1 as MNHNY and CDR2 as SVGAGI (reference sequence). This CDR3 is 14 amino acids long. Between the trimmed V and J ends, which lost 8 bases and 3 bases, there was a span of 16 bases. The CDR3 coding sequence is TGTGCCAGCTCCGACGGATGGTTGGACACTGAAGCTTTCTTT. Amino acids: CASSDGWLDTEAFF.

The rearrangement uses TRBV2 and TRBJ1-1; the D gene is possibly TRBD1 (5 bases). Germline V gene sequence: CDR1 SNHLY, CDR2 FYNNEI. V gave up 2 bases and J gave up 4 bases, with 8 bases separating them. This CDR3 contains 13 residues. As DNA, the CDR3 is TGTGCCAGCAGTGAAATGGGGGGCACTGAAGCTTTCTTT. It codes for CASSEMGGTEAFF.

This clone appeared once. The chain joins TRBV27 to TRBJ1-2, with D tentatively TRBD1 (6 bases). This CDR3 spans 14 amino acids. In germline, CDR1 is MNHEY, CDR2 SMNVEV (reference sequence). Trimming cost V 2 bases and J 7 bases, with 14 bases left between them. CDR3 residues: CASSLERQASGYTF. The CDR3, as DNA: TGTGCCAGCAGTTTAGAAAGACAGGCGTCTGGCTACACCTTC.

The chain recombines TRBV5-6 with TRBJ1-3, with D possibly being TRBD1 (6 bases). Trimming took 3 bases from V and 1 from J, leaving 8 bases between them. The CDR3 length is 14 residues. Looked up from germline, CDR1 is SGHDT and CDR2 is YYEEEE. CDR3 in amino acids: CASSSTGSGNTIYF. CDR3 DNA: TGTGCCAGCAGCTCCACAGGGTCTGGAAACACCATATATTTT.